The 10 T cell receptor beta chains presented below share a single source sample, sequenced in a study of technical replicates of blood from a handful of donors. Produced via immunoSEQ multiplex PCR; TCRdb's table is partial and in-frame only. The repertoire has 85,000 to 100,000 clones, about 93% of them found once; the top ten carry 0.2% to 0.3%. The sample consisted of T cells isolated from PBMCs. The receptors were gathered from a human donor in good health.

This clone was detected only once. J is TRBJ1-5 and V is TRBV28; D is possibly TRBD1 (5 bases). Germline-derived CDR1 and CDR2 are MDHEN and SYDVKM. V lost 3 bases and J lost 4, with 10 bases in between. This CDR3 is 14 amino acids long. The DNA of the CDR3 is TGTGCCAGCAGTTTGACAGAACCAAATCAGCCCCAGCATTTT. This sequence encodes CASSLTEPNQPQHF.

This chain links TRBV30 with TRBJ2-7, with 9 bases identical to TRBD1. V trimming: 2 bases; J trimming: 0 bases; junction bases outside the gene matches: 5. Per germline, CDR1 GTSNPN and CDR2 SVGIG (reference sequence). This CDR3 contains 15 residues. CDR3 loop: CAWSPGTGFSYEQYF. The CDR3 DNA follows: TGTGCCTGGAGTCCCGGGACAGGGTTCTCCTACGAGCAGTACTTC.

The rearrangement uses TRBV11-1 and TRBJ2-7, with a possible D match to TRBD2 (6 bases). The CDR3 covers 15 residues. Trimming removed 5 bases from V and 4 bases from J, with 18 bases in between. Looked up from germline, CDR1 is SGHAT and CDR2 is FQDESV (reference sequence). The CDR3 sequence is CASSPTGRDPYEQYF. The CDR3 region has the DNA TGTGCCAGCAGCCCAACGGGGCGGGACCCTTACGAGCAGTACTTC.

This clone was picked up one time. The chain employs TRBV6-6 and TRBJ1-1, with TRBD1 identical over 8 bases. Germline V gene data show CDR1 as MNHNY and CDR2 as SVGAGI (reference sequence). V lost 2 bases and J lost 10; bases outside the gene matches: 9. The CDR3 runs 14 residues. CDR3 sequence: CASSYPGTGYGAFF. The CDR3 DNA reads as TGTGCCAGCAGTTACCCCGGGACAGGTTACGGAGCTTTCTTT.

The rearrangement joins TRBV2 to TRBJ2-3; a weak D match, TRBD1 (6 bases). Germline lookup yields CDR1 SNHLY and CDR2 FYNNEI. V was trimmed by 6 bases and J by 5 bases, leaving 24 bases between them. The length of the CDR3 is 17 residues. The chain's CDR3 is CASRESTTGREGDTQYF. The CDR3, as DNA: TGTGCCAGCAGGGAATCGACCACAGGGCGAGAGGGAGATACGCAGTATTTT.

The chain is built from TRBV6-1 and TRBJ2-7, with 9 positions matching TRBD2. Germline CDR1 is MNHNS and CDR2 is SASEGT. V lost 2 bases to trimming and J lost 0 bases; unmatched junction nucleotides: 2. CDR3 size: 15 residues. The CDR3 loop is CASSENSGGSYEQYF. CDR3 DNA: TGTGCCAGCAGTGAAAATAGCGGGGGCTCCTACGAGCAGTACTTC.

This chain links TRBV5-1 with TRBJ1-5; 10 nucleotides agree with TRBD1. V dropped 3 bases and J dropped 5; count of bases not matched to a gene: 2. Germline V gene sequence: CDR1 SGHRS, CDR2 YFSETQ. This CDR3 comprises 14 residues. As DNA, the CDR3 is TGCGCCAGCAGCTCGACAGGGGGCGATCAGCCCCAGCATTTT. Translated, it gives CASSSTGGDQPQHF. Full variable domain (missing parts from reference TRBV5-1 and TRBJ1-5): KAGVTQTPRYLIKTRGQQVTLSCSPISGHRSVSWYQQTPGQGLQFLFEYFSETQRNKGNFPGRFSGRQFSNSRSEMNVSTLELGDSALYLCASSSTGGDQPQHFGDGTRLSIL.

The V call is TRBV5-1, the J call TRBJ2-7; TRBD1 agrees at 8 bases. The CDR3 consists of 17 residues. Germline V gene data show CDR1 as SGHRS and CDR2 as YFSETQ. Unmatched junction bases numbered 12, after V lost 4 bases and J lost 0 bases. CDR3 coding DNA: TGCGCCAGCAGCCCGCCGACAGGGGCACTAGGCTCCTACGAGCAGTACTTC. Encoded protein: CASSPPTGALGSYEQYF.

The rearrangement uses TRBV27 and TRBJ2-2, with 11 bases identical to TRBD1. CDR3 length: 15 residues. Germline V gives CDR1 MNHEY, CDR2 SMNVEV (reference sequence). The ends lost 7 bases at V and 4 bases at J; junction bases unmatched: 5. This chain's CDR3 is CASNTGTGGTGELFF. CDR3 coding DNA: TGTGCCAGCAATACCGGGACAGGGGGCACCGGGGAGCTGTTTTTT.

This clone appeared a single time. The chain couples TRBV5-1 to TRBJ1-1; 7 bases map to TRBD1. Germline lookup yields CDR1 SGHRS and CDR2 YFSETQ. CDR3 length: 15 residues. Trimming took 4 bases from V and 1 from J; bases not matched to a gene: 7. CDR3 sequence: CASSPRGVWNTEAFF. The CDR3 DNA follows: TGCGCCAGCAGCCCCAGGGGGGTTTGGAACACTGAAGCTTTCTTT.